This T cell receptor beta chain was found in a study of blood T cell repertoires in COVID-19. At the level of the study: From the United States, Italy and Spain came samples of acute and convalescent COVID-19. PBMCs, B-cell-depleted T cells, or T cells were the source of the cDNA or gDNA that made up the material.

CDR3 size: 19 residues. Germline CDR1 is SGHRS and CDR2 is YFSETQ. V lost 4 bases and J lost 2; bases outside the gene matches: 17. Per the original data handling: Reference gene primers were amplified, and this amplification served to estimate nucleated cell counts. Using immunoSEQ multiplex PCR, the repertoire was profiled, and TCRdb retains in-frame clones only, with some absent. V and J calls and clone size are copied from that table; D and trimming were computed from the DNA. Here the sample spans 200,000 or so clones, approximately 86% being singletons. The sequenced sample was peripheral blood. This receptor was identified in a man between 60 and 75 years old with acute or convalescent COVID-19. V and J are TRBV5-1 and TRBJ1-2, with 10 nucleotides matching TRBD1. The DNA of the CDR3 is TGCGCCAGCAGCCACCGAACCGGGACAGGGGAGCGGGTGAACTATGGCTACACCTTC. Residues: CASSHRTGTGERVNYGYTF.